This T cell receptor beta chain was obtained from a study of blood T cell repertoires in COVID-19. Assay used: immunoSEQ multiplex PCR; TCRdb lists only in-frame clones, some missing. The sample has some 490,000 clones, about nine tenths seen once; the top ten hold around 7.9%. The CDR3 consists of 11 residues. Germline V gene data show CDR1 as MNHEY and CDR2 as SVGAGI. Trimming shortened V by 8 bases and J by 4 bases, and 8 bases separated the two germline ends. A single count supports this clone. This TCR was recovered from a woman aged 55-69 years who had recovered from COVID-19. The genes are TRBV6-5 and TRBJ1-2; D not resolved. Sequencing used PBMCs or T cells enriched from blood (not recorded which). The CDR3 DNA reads TGTGCCAGCTCCGGGAGCTATGGCTACACCTTC. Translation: CASSGSYGYTF.